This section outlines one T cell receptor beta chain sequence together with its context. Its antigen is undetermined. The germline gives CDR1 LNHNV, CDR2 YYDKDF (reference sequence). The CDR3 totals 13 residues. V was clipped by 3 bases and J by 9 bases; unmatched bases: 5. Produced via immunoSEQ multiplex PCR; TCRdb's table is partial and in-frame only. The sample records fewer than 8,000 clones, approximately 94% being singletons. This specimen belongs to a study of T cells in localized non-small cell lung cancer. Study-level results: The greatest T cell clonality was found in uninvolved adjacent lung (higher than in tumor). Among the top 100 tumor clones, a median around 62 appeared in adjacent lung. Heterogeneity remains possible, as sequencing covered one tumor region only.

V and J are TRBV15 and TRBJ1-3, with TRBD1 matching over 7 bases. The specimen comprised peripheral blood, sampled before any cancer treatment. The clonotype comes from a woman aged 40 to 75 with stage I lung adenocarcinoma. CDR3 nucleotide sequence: TGTGCCACCAGCAGGTACCCAGGGGGCACCATATATTTT. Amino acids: CATSRYPGGTIYF.